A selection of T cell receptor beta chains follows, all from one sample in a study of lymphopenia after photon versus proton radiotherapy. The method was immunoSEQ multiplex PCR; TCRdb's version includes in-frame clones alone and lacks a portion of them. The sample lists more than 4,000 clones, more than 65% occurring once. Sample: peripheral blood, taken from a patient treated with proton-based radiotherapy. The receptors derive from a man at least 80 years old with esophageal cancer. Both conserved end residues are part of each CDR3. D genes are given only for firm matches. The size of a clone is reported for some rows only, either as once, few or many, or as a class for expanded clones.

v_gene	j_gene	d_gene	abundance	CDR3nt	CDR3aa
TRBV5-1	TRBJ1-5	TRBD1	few	TGCGCCAGCAGCTTGAGGGGGGACAGCTGGGATCAGCCCCAGCATTTT	CASSLRGDSWDQPQHF
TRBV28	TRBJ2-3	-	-	TGTGCCAGCAGTCTCCAGGGATTGGGTAGCACAGATACGCAGTATTTT	CASSLQGLGSTDTQYF
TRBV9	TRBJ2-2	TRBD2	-	TGTGCCAGCGGACTAGCGGGGAACACCGGGGAGCTGTTTTTT	CASGLAGNTGELFF
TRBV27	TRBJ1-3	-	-	TGTGCCAGCGCAGTAGAGAGAGCTCAGGCTGGAAACACCATATATTTT	CASAVERAQAGNTIYF
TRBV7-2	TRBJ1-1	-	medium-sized	TGTGCCAGCAGCTTAGTGCCCCCTACGGGGGCTGAAGGGACTGAAGCTTTCTTT	CASSLVPPTGAEGTEAFF
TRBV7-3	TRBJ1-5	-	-	TGTGCCAGCAGCTTAGTCTCAGGGAGCAATCAGCCCCAGCATTTT	CASSLVSGSNQPQHF
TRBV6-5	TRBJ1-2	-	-	TGTGCCAGCAGTTACCAACCCGTCGGGGGTAACTATGGCTACACCTTC	CASSYQPVGGNYGYTF
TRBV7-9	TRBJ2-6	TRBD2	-	TGTGCCAGCAGCCTGGGACTAGCGGCCTTCTCTGGGGCCAACGTCCTGACTTTC	CASSLGLAAFSGANVLTF
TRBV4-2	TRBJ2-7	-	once	TGTGCCAGCAGCTGGGGTAGGGCGGTACTCACCTACGAGCAGTACTTC	CASSWGRAVLTYEQYF
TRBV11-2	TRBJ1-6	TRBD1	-	TGTGCCAGCAGCTTAGTAGACAGGGATTCACCCCTCCACTTT	CASSLVDRDSPLHF
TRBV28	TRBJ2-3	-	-	TGTGCCAGCAGTAACCGGGACTCAGGCACAGATACGCAGTATTTT	CASSNRDSGTDTQYF
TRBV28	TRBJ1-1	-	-	TGTGCCAGCAGCGCTTATCGGGACGGGAACACTGAAGCTTTCTTT	CASSAYRDGNTEAFF
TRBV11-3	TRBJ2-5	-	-	TGTGCCAGCAGCGGGGGGAGAGGGACCCAGTACTTC	CASSGGRGTQYF
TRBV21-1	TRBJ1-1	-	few	TGTGCCAGCAGCAAGTCGGACAGGGACGTTATGAACACTGAAGCTTTCTTT	CASSKSDRDVMNTEAFF
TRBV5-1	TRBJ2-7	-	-	TGCGCCAGCAGCTTGGAAACAGGAGTAGCGTACGAGCAGTACTTC	CASSLETGVAYEQYF
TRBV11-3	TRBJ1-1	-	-	TGTGCCAGCAGCTTATGGGATCAAGCTTTCTTT	CASSLWDQAFF
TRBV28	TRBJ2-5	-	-	TGTGCCAGCAGACAGGGCGGATCGACATGGGAGACCCAGTACTTC	CASRQGGSTWETQYF
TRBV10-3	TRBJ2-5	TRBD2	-	TGTGCCATCAGTGACCAACTAGCGGCCCTTCAAGAGACCCAGTACTTC	CAISDQLAALQETQYF
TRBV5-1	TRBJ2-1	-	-	TGCGCCAGCAGGTTGACAGTCAATGAGCAGTTCTTC	CASRLTVNEQFF
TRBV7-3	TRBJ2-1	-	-	TGTGCCAGCAGCTTCCGGGGATCCTACAATGAGCAGTTCTTC	CASSFRGSYNEQFF
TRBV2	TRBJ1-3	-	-	TGTGCCAGCAGTGACGTTGGGCGACCTAGCTCTGGAAACACCATATATTTT	CASSDVGRPSSGNTIYF
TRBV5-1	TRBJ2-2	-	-	TGCGCCAGCAGCGCGACTCCCGTGGGGGGTGACACCGGGGAGCTGTTTTTT	CASSATPVGGDTGELFF
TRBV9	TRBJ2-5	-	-	TGTGCCAGCAGCGTAGCCAACTACCCGGAGACCCAGTACTTC	CASSVANYPETQYF
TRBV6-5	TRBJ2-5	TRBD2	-	TGTGCCACTCAAAGTGCGGCAGCGGGAGAAGAGACCCAGTACTTC	CATQSAAAGEETQYF
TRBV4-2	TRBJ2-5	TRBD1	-	TGTGCCAGCAGCGCCTCAGATCCGGGACAGGTTGACGAGACCCAGTACTTC	CASSASDPGQVDETQYF
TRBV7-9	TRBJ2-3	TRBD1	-	TGTGCCAGCTTCAGGGACAGAGTTTCTAGCACAGATACGCAGTATTTT	CASFRDRVSSTDTQYF
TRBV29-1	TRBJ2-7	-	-	TGCAGCGTTGAACTCCGGACAGCGGACTACGAGCAGTACTTC	CSVELRTADYEQYF
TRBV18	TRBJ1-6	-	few	TGTGCCAGCTCACCACCGCGGTCTGGGGGCACGGCACCCCTCCACTTT	CASSPPRSGGTAPLHF